This T cell receptor beta chain originates from a study of Graves' ophthalmopathy and Graves' hyperthyroidism. The sequenced template was RNA, covering the TCR beta CDR3 region. Second-round multiplex PCR came after a first-round RT-PCR that employed HTBI primers. TCRdb reprocessed the multiplex PCR reads via MiXCR and lists one record per CDR3 protein. The sample has about 480,000 distinct CDR3 sequences, approximately 15% seen once; the top ten hold roughly 9.8%. At least ten counts were recorded for this clonotype. V was pared by 0 bases and J by 5 bases, with 6 bases of the junction left unmatched. CDR3 length equals 15 residues. Germline CDR1 is DFQATT and CDR2 is SNEGSKA (reference sequence).

Sequencing input: blood. The chain links TRBV20-1 to TRBJ2-5; 10 nucleotides match TRBD1. This TCR came from a woman aged 30 to 39 with Graves' ophthalmopathy. In nucleotides, the CDR3 is TGCAGTGCTAGAGATCGGGACAGGGGTTGGGAGACCCAGTACTTC. Encoded protein: CSARDRDRGWETQYF.